Presented here are 26 T cell receptor beta chains from one specimen sequenced in a study of identifying expanded T cells in peripheral blood. Generated by immunoSEQ multiplex PCR, the TCRdb table keeps only in-frame clones and is missing some. Counted here are approximately 100,000 clones, roughly 86% occurring once; the ten biggest clones make up about 3.9%. The sequenced sample consisted of blood. These receptor sequences come from a person aged 18 to 70 in good health.

The genes are TRBV28 and TRBJ1-1; TRBD1 is a possible D gene (6 bases). The CDR3 is 14 amino acids. Germline V CDR1 and CDR2: MDHEN, SYDVKM. V was cut by 6 bases and J by 4 bases, with 15 bases left in between. Written as DNA, the CDR3 is TGTGCCAGCAGGGATACAGGGTTGGGCACTGAAGCTTTCTTT. It translates to CASRDTGLGTEAFF. Filled out from reference TRBV28 and TRBJ1-1, the complete variable domain reads DVKVTQSSRYLVKRTGEKVFLECVQDMDHENMFWYRQDPGLGLRLIYFSYDVKMKEKGDIPEGYSVSREKKERFSLILESASTNQTSMYLCASRDTGLGTEAFFGQGTRLTVV.

The chain links TRBV28 to TRBJ1-5, with 7 bases identical to TRBD1. V was pared by 5 bases and J by 6 bases, with 7 bases of the junction left unmatched. Germline CDR1 MDHEN, CDR2 SYDVKM. The CDR3 loop spans 14 amino acids. CDR3 sequence: CASSRQGEAQPQHF. The CDR3 DNA is TGTGCCAGCAGTCGCCAGGGGGAGGCTCAGCCCCAGCATTTT.

The rearrangement uses TRBV28 and TRBJ2-3, with a possible D match to TRBD2 (5 bases). The CDR3 loop spans 15 amino acids. Trimming left V 6 bases short and J 0 bases short, with 13 bases between. Germline V gene data show CDR1 as MDHEN and CDR2 as SYDVKM. In DNA, the CDR3 is TGTGCCAGCAGGGAAAGCGGATCTAGCACAGATACGCAGTATTTT. It is translated as CASRESGSSTDTQYF.

The V and J genes are TRBV5-4 and TRBJ2-7; tentatively, D is TRBD2 (6 bases). Germline V gene sequence: CDR1 SGHNT, CDR2 YYREEE (reference sequence). This CDR3 region has 15 residues. V was shortened by 2 bases and J by 5 bases, with 17 bases between the two germline ends. For the CDR3, the DNA is TGTGCCAGCAGCTTCTTTGTGCGGGGAGGCCACGAGCAGTACTTC. Encoded protein: CASSFFVRGGHEQYF.

The rearrangement uses TRBV15 and TRBJ2-7; no clear D. The CDR3 sequence is 13 residues long. Trimming removed 0 bases from V and 4 bases from J, with 7 bases in between. Germline CDR1 and CDR2: LNHNV and YYDKDF (reference sequence). The chain's CDR3 is CATSRENGYEQYF. The CDR3 DNA is TGTGCCACCAGCAGAGAAAACGGTTACGAGCAGTACTTC.

This rearrangement joins TRBV5-1 to TRBJ1-6, with 11 positions matching TRBD1. This CDR3 has 16 amino acids. In germline, CDR1 is SGHRS, CDR2 YFSETQ. The V gene end was trimmed by 4 bases and the J gene end by 7 bases; junction bases not matched to a gene: 7. The CDR3 here is CASSMEGQGGNSPLHF. The CDR3 DNA sequence: TGCGCCAGCAGCATGGAGGGACAGGGGGGCAATTCACCCCTCCACTTT.

V usage is TRBV9 and J usage is TRBJ2-3; D ambiguous. The V gene lost 0 bases and the J gene lost 3 bases, with 5 bases spanning the gap. Germline-derived CDR1 and CDR2 are SGDLS and YYNGEE. This CDR3 spans 13 amino acids. CDR3 sequence (DNA): TGTGCCAGCAGCGTAGGGCCTACAGATACGCAGTATTTT. This sequence encodes CASSVGPTDTQYF.

The genes are TRBV6-1 and TRBJ2-3; TRBD2 matches at 9 bases. From germline, CDR1 is MNHNS and CDR2 SASEGT. Unmatched junction bases numbered 7, after V lost 0 bases and J lost 6 bases. The CDR3 loop spans 16 amino acids. DNA for the CDR3: TGTGCCAGCAGTGAAGCTGGCGGGGGGGCCATGGATACGCAGTATTTT. Translating it yields CASSEAGGGAMDTQYF.

This chain links TRBV7-9 with TRBJ2-7; D is undetermined. The V end was cut by 3 bases, the J end by 2 bases, with 11 bases between. Germline CDR1 reads SEHNR; CDR2 reads FQNEAQ (reference sequence). The CDR3 has 14 residues. The CDR3 reads CASSFEAQAYEQYF. CDR3 bases: TGTGCCAGCAGCTTCGAAGCCCAGGCCTACGAGCAGTACTTC.

The chain joins TRBV27 to TRBJ2-2; 14 bases are a match to TRBD2. V trimming: 4 bases; J trimming: 5 bases; junction bases outside the gene matches: 12. This CDR3 spans 19 amino acids. CDR1 and CDR2 (germline): MNHEY, SMNVEV (reference sequence). CDR3 DNA sequence: TGTGCCAGCAGTTCCCCGCGGACTAGCGGGGGGCGACAGACCGGGGAGCTGTTTTTT. As protein: CASSSPRTSGGRQTGELFF.

This clone was counted once. V usage is TRBV7-5 and J usage is TRBJ2-4; the tabulated D call, TRBD1, remains unverified against the DNA. TRBV7-5 is tagged as a pseudogene. The CDR3 is 16 amino acids. The CDR3 here is CVRSQPGQGAKNIQYF. In nucleotides, the CDR3 is TGTGTCAGAAGCCAGCCGGGACAGGGGGCCAAAAACATTCAGTACTTC.

The chain recombines TRBV19 with TRBJ2-5, with 9 bases aligning to TRBD1. The CDR3 length is 14 residues. With V trimmed by 5 bases and J by 5 bases, 6 bases remained unmatched. Germline loops: CDR1 LNHDA, CDR2 SQIVND (reference sequence). In DNA, the CDR3 is TGTGCCAGTAGTGAGGGACAGGGCTGGGAGACCCAGTACTTC. Its protein is CASSEGQGWETQYF. Full variable domain (rest looked up from reference TRBV19 and TRBJ2-5): DGGITQSPKYLFRKEGQNVTLSCEQNLNHDAMYWYRQDPGQGLRLIYYSQIVNDFQKGDIAEGYSVSREKKESFPLTVTSAQKNPTAFYLCASSEGQGWETQYFGPGTRLLVL.

The genes are TRBV10-2 and TRBJ2-1; D gene ambiguous. V lost 2 bases to trimming and J lost 4 bases, with 6 bases between them. The CDR3 runs to 13 residues. The germline V gene has CDR1 WSHSY and CDR2 SAAADI. The CDR3 here is CASSEIQYNEQFF. DNA for the CDR3: TGCGCCAGCAGTGAGATACAGTACAATGAGCAGTTCTTC.

The gene calls are TRBV10-2 and TRBJ2-1; the D gene could be TRBD1 or TRBD2 (5 bases each). CDR1 is WSHSY, CDR2 SAAADI, per germline. This CDR3 comprises 14 residues. V lost 5 bases to trimming and J lost 6 bases, with 14 bases between them. The DNA for the CDR3 is TGCGCCAGCAGTCCTGGGGCTAGCCCCAATGAGCAGTTCTTC. Translated: CASSPGASPNEQFF.

This chain links TRBV7-5 with TRBJ2-4. TRBV7-5 is designated a pseudogene. CDR3 size: 15 residues. CDR3 region: CVRSWQETRISRQYF. CDR3 DNA: TGTGTCAGAAGCTGGCAGGAGACTCGAATTTCGAGGCAGTACTTC.

The rearrangement uses TRBV7-6 and TRBJ2-5, with D perhaps given as TRBD1 or TRBD2 (6 bases each). This CDR3 is built from 14 residues. Per germline, CDR1 SGHVS and CDR2 FNYEAQ. The ends were cut back, 3 bases at V and 5 bases at J, with 13 bases in the middle. The CDR3 protein is CASSFFGGTETQYF. Here the CDR3 DNA reads TGTGCCAGCAGCTTCTTCGGGGGCACGGAGACCCAGTACTTC.

J is TRBJ2-4 and V is TRBV4-2; the D gene is possibly TRBD2 (6 bases). The germline gives CDR1 LGHNA, CDR2 YNFKEQ. The CDR3 sequence is 15 residues long. V was clipped by 1 base and J by 7 bases, with 14 bases between them. The CDR3 region is CASSQVWFGGNIQYF. In DNA form, the CDR3 reads TGTGCCAGCAGCCAAGTTTGGTTTGGGGGGAACATTCAGTACTTC.

A single count supports this clone. One end of the junction is discordant with germline, which a read error may explain. V gene TRBV7-2 combines with J gene TRBJ2-3; D not resolved. CDR1 is SGHTA and CDR2 is FQGNSA in the germline V gene. CDR3 length: 17 residues. The CDR3 loop is CASSQDLGSPSTDTQYF. The CDR3 DNA reads as TGCGCCAGCAGCCAAGATTTGGGCAGTCCTAGCACAGATACGCAGTATTTT.

This clone has a single count. The CDR3 protein is CASSSITSGYTF. The CDR3 nucleotides are TGTGCCAGCAGCTCAATCACGTCCGGCTACACCTTC. V gene TRBV28 combines with J gene TRBJ1-2; D gene uncertain. Germline V lookup: CDR1 MDHEN, CDR2 SYDVKM. V lost 6 bases and J lost 8, with 13 bases in between. The CDR3 totals 12 residues.

This rearrangement joins TRBV7-9 to TRBJ2-5, with 7 bases aligning to TRBD2. The CDR3 length is 16 residues. Losses at the gene ends were 1 base for V and 0 bases for J; bases not matched to a gene: 5. Germline V gives CDR1 SEHNR, CDR2 FQNEAQ (reference sequence). The CDR3 region has the DNA TGTGCCAGCAGCTTAGGGGACTATCCGTACCAAGAGACCCAGTACTTC. Translating gives CASSLGDYPYQETQYF.

The chain combines TRBV19 with TRBJ1-1; D possibly corresponds to TRBD1 (5 bases). With 6 bases removed from V and 7 bases from J, the gap between germline ends came to 15 bases. The CDR3 is made up of 13 amino acids. The germline V gene encodes CDR1 LNHDA and CDR2 SQIVND (reference sequence). The CDR3 bases are TGTGCCAGTAGCTTCAGGGCGCCATTTGAAGCTTTCTTT. Protein product: CASSFRAPFEAFF.

The chain couples TRBV14 to TRBJ2-7, with D perhaps matching TRBD1 (6 bases). The CDR3 totals 16 residues. Germline V gives CDR1 SGHDN, CDR2 FVKESK. V was clipped by 4 bases and J by 3 bases, with 19 bases between them. The CDR3 is CASSLTGTLGFYEQYF. DNA of the CDR3: TGTGCCAGCAGCCTGACAGGCACTTTGGGGTTCTACGAGCAGTACTTC. Looking up the rest from reference TRBV14 and TRBJ2-7 gives the full variable domain: EAGVTQFPSHSVIEKGQTVTLRCDPISGHDNLYWYRRVMGKEIKFLLHFVKESKQDESGMPNNRFLAERTGGTYSTLKVQPAELEDSGVYFCASSLTGTLGFYEQYFGPGTRLTVT.

The chain has TRBV18 and TRBJ1-2; D perhaps matches TRBD1 (6 bases). The CDR3 loop spans 14 amino acids. The germline gives CDR1 KGHSH, CDR2 LQKENI. Trimming pared 4 bases from V and 4 bases from J, leaving 13 bases between. For the CDR3, the DNA is TGTGCCAGCTCACAATCTGGGGACACCTATGGCTACACCTTC. It yields the protein CASSQSGDTYGYTF. The full variable domain, in which reference TRBV18 and TRBJ1-2 provide the parts outside the CDR3, is NAGVMQNPRHLVRRRGQEARLRCSPMKGHSHVYWYRQLPEEGLKFMVYLQKENIIDESGMPKERFSAEFPKEGPSILRIQQVVRGDSAAYFCASSQSGDTYGYTFGSGTRLTVV.

The rearrangement uses TRBV10-3 and TRBJ1-1, with D tentatively TRBD1 (5 bases). Trimming took off 6 bases at V and 0 bases at J, with 8 bases between the two ends. The CDR3 sequence is 13 residues long. Looked up from germline, CDR1 is ENHRY and CDR2 is SYGVKD. The CDR3 region is CAIRQDMNTEAFF. The CDR3 DNA sequence: TGTGCCATCAGACAGGATATGAACACTGAAGCTTTCTTT.

V gene TRBV7-9 combines with J gene TRBJ1-2; 7 nucleotides match TRBD1. Per germline, CDR1 SEHNR and CDR2 FQNEAQ (reference sequence). V shed 5 bases and J 3 bases; nucleotides not matched to a gene: 6. The CDR3 has 14 residues. The CDR3 coding sequence is TGTGCCAGCAGCCGAACAGGGGAGGACTATGGCTACACCTTC. Its protein product is CASSRTGEDYGYTF.

Regarding this clone: Germline and junction disagree at one end, which may indicate a read error. The rearrangement links TRBV30 to TRBJ2-1; 10 positions agree with TRBD2. The CDR3 extends over 11 amino acids. Germline-derived CDR1 and CDR2 are GTSNPN and SVGIG (reference sequence). As DNA, the CDR3 is TGTGCCTGGAGTCTAGCGGGAGAGAGGGTCTTC. Protein sequence: CAWSLAGERVF. Full variable domain (outside the CDR3, taken from reference TRBV30 and TRBJ2-1): SQTIHQWPATLVQPVGSPLSLECTVEGTSNPNLYWYRQAAGRGLQLLFYSVGIGQISSEVPQNLSASRPQDRQFILSSKKLLLSDSGFYLCAWSLAGERVFGPGTRLTVL.